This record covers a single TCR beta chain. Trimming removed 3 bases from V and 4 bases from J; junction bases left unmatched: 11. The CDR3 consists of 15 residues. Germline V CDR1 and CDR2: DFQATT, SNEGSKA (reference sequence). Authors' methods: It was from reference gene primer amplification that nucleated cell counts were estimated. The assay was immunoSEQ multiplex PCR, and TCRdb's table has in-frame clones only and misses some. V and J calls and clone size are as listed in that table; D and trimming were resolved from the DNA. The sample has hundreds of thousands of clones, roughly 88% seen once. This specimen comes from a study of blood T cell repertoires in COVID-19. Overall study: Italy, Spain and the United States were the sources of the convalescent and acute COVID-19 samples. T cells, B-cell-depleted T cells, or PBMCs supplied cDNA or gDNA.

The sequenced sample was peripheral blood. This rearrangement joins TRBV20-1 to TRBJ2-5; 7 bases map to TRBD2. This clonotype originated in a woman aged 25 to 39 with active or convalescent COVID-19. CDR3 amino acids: CSASGGLDRGETQYF. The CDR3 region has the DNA TGCAGTGCTAGTGGAGGACTAGATCGGGGAGAGACCCAGTACTTC.